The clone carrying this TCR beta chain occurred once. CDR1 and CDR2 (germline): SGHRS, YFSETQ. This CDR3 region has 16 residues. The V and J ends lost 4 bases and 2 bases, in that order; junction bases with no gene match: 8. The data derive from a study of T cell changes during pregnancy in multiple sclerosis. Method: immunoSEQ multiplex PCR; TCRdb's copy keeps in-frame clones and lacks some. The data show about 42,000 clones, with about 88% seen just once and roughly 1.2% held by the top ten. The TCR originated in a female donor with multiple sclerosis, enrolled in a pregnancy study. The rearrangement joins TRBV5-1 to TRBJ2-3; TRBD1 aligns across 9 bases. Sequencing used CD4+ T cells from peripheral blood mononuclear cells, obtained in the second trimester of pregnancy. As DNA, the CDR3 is TGCGCCAGCAGCCTAAACTGGACAGGGGCCACAGATACGCAGTATTTT. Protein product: CASSLNWTGATDTQYF.